The clone carrying this T cell receptor beta chain was found many times. The data belong to a study of spatial heterogeneity in lung cancer. TCRdb reanalysed the 5' RACE reads using MiXCR and keeps one entry per CDR3 protein. The sample lists around 13,000 distinct CDR3 sequences, approximately 14% occurring once. Sample time point: sample taken at primary tumor resection. Whole RNA, isolated from tumor, nontumor lung or frozen PBMC, was sequenced without prior sorting. Germline CDR1 is MNHEY and CDR2 is SVGEGT. This CDR3 has 12 amino acids. The ends were cut back, 0 bases at V and 5 bases at J, with 4 bases in the middle.

The receptor's source is a male donor with early-stage non-small cell lung cancer. The sequencing here drew on PBMCs, taken at surgery. V gene TRBV6-2 or TRBV6-3 combines with J gene TRBJ2-5; D call uncertain. CDR3 coding DNA: TGTGCCAGCAGTTACTCTGAGGAGACCCAGTACTTC. It translates to CASSYSEETQYF.